This T cell receptor beta chain was identified in a study of cytomegalovirus exposure and HLA in healthy donors. V was shortened by 4 bases and J by 3 bases, with 7 bases between the two germline ends. The CDR3 extends over 11 amino acids. Germline CDR1 reads SQVTM; CDR2 reads ANQGSEA. This clone was recorded once. Use of 60 Vbeta and 13 Jbeta primers characterized the PCR. Using immunoSEQ multiplex PCR, the repertoire was profiled, and TCRdb retains in-frame clones only, with some absent. This sample has about 180,000 clones; about 80% occur once, and the top ten carry 0.69%. This rearrangement joins TRBV29-1 to TRBJ2-7, with D tentatively TRBD2 (5 bases). The TCR was taken from a middle-aged woman in good health and CMV-seronegative. Specimen: PBMCs. CDR3 sequence: CSVGENYEQYF. The CDR3 DNA reads TGCAGCGTTGGGGAGAACTACGAGCAGTACTTC.